The clone carrying this T cell receptor beta chain has a count of ten or more. This specimen belongs to a study of Graves' ophthalmopathy and Graves' hyperthyroidism. Under 3 months in duration, the ophthalmopathy in affected donors had moderate-to-severe activity, CAS ≥3 and NOSPECS ≥4. CDR3 length equals 19 residues. Germline V CDR1 and CDR2: MDHEN, SYDVKM. V gave up 5 bases and J gave up 4 bases; unmatched junction bases: 18. RNA transcripts were the template, and TCR beta CDR3 regions were amplified from them. Amplification began with first-round RT-PCR using HTBI primers, then second-round multiplex PCR was performed. TCRdb called the multiplex PCR reads again in MiXCR, with one record for every CDR3 protein. The sample comprises around 170,000 distinct CDR3 sequences, roughly 37% of which are singletons, and 5.8% rests with the top ten.

The specimen was peripheral blood. The chain carries TRBV28 and TRBJ2-2; 8 nucleotides line up with TRBD2. This sequence was found in a woman in her thirties or forties with Graves' ophthalmopathy. The CDR3 region is CASSQGSRGSGGGTGELFF. The CDR3 DNA is TGTGCCAGCAGTCAGGGGAGCCGTGGATCGGGAGGGGGCACCGGGGAGCTGTTTTTT.